These 23 T cell receptor beta chains share one sample of origin, sequenced in a study of shared clonotypes between healthy human individuals. TCRdb keeps only in-frame clones here, not all; method: immunoSEQ multiplex PCR. The sample gives some 2,500,000 clones, just under 95% of which show up once; more than 0.35% is in the top ten. The sequenced sample was naive CD4+ T cells from PBMCs. Subset described: CD45RA+ positively selected. The source is a man between 18 and 35 years old in good health. Some clones in this sample may be carry-over from other donors' samples.

This clone was counted a few times. The V call is TRBV28, the J call TRBJ1-1; D is ambiguous. The germline CDR1 and CDR2 sequences are MDHEN and SYDVKM. The V end lost 4 bases, the J end lost 3 bases, and 15 bases lay between the germline ends. CDR3 length: 15 residues. CDR3 sequence (DNA): TGTGCCAGCAGTTCTTCTGGTTGGAGGCACACTGAAGCTTTCTTT. Amino acid sequence: CASSSSGWRHTEAFF.

The gene calls are TRBV5-5 and TRBJ2-3; 11 nucleotides line up with TRBD2. This CDR3 has 15 residues. Per the germline V gene, CDR1 is SGHKS and CDR2 is YYEKEE (reference sequence). V shed 5 bases and J 2 bases; nucleotides not matched to a gene: 4. CDR3 in DNA: TGTGCCAGCAGACTAGCGGGAGTGATCACAGATACGCAGTATTTT. Protein: CASRLAGVITDTQYF.

The rearrangement uses TRBV19 and TRBJ2-3, with TRBD2 matching over 7 bases. This CDR3 has 14 amino acids. Germline assignment: CDR1 LNHDA and CDR2 SQIVND (reference sequence). V lost 6 bases, J lost 14 bases, and 17 bases stayed unmatched. The CDR3, as DNA: TGTGCCAGTAGCCCGGGGGGAAACCGACTAGTTTTGTATTTT. This sequence encodes CASSPGGNRLVLYF.

The chain has TRBV12-2 and TRBJ1-3; TRBD1, the table's D call, lacks a check against the DNA. TRBV12-2 is given as a pseudogene. This CDR3 has 16 amino acids. CDR3 DNA sequence: TGTGCAAGTCGCTTAAAAGGGGGACAGGGTAGAAACACCATATATTTT. Translated, it gives CASRLKGGQGRNTIYF.

The chain has TRBV6-1 and TRBJ1-2; D ambiguous. This CDR3 has 14 residues. The V gene's germline CDR1 is MNHNS and CDR2 SASEGT. The V end lost 6 bases, the J end lost 4 bases, and 15 bases lay between the germline ends. The CDR3 nucleotides read TGTGCCAGCAGGCTACTGGGCCCGCTCTATGGCTACACCTTC. Its protein is CASRLLGPLYGYTF.

This chain links TRBV5-1 with TRBJ1-4, with a possible D match to TRBD1 (5 bases). The germline V and J ends were trimmed by 0 bases and 7 bases, with 16 bases remaining between them. Per the germline V gene, CDR1 is SGHRS and CDR2 is YFSETQ. This CDR3 contains 16 residues. For the CDR3, the DNA is TGCGCCAGCAGCTTGGACCCCGGGACGGCGGCTGAAAAACTGTTTTTT. This codes for CASSLDPGTAAEKLFF.

The CDR3 region has the DNA TGTGCCAGCAGCCCCCTCCGACAGTCCACAGATACGCAGTATTTT. Translation gives CASSPLRQSTDTQYF. This chain joins TRBV7-8 and TRBJ2-3, with D perhaps TRBD1 (5 bases). This CDR3 region has 15 residues. V was clipped by 5 bases and J by 2 bases, with 14 bases between them. The germline gives CDR1 SGHVS, CDR2 FQNEAQ.

V gene TRBV10-3 combines with J gene TRBJ1-1; 7 positions match TRBD1. The germline CDR1 and CDR2 sequences are ENHRY and SYGVKD. V was clipped by 7 bases and J by 0 bases; unmatched bases: 5. The CDR3 sequence is 14 residues long. CDR3 bases: TGTGCCATCAATAATGACAGGGTGAACACTGAAGCTTTCTTT. The encoded protein is CAINNDRVNTEAFF.

V and J are TRBV5-4 and TRBJ1-2; weak D call: TRBD1 (5 bases). Trimming stripped 4 bases from V and 8 bases from J, with 12 bases between. Per germline, CDR1 SGHNT and CDR2 YYREEE (reference sequence). This CDR3 has 12 amino acids. The CDR3 bases are TGTGCCAGCAGCACCGGGGACGGAGGCTACACCTTC. Translated: CASSTGDGGYTF. Complete variable domain (other parts from reference TRBV5-4 and TRBJ1-2): ETGVTQSPTHLIKTRGQQVTLRCSSQSGHNTVSWYQQALGQGPQFIFQYYREEENGRGNFPPRFSGLQFPNYSSELNVNALELDDSALYLCASSTGDGGYTFGSGTRLTVV.

The chain carries TRBV18 and TRBJ1-5; unclear D gene. The CDR3 contains 14 residues. Germline V gene lookup returns CDR1 KGHSH and CDR2 LQKENI. Trimming removed 1 base at V and 7 bases at J, with 11 bases between. CDR3 region: CASSPLKDSQPQHF. CDR3 nucleotides: TGTGCCAGCTCACCACTTAAGGATTCCCAGCCCCAGCATTTT.

The gene calls are TRBV28 and TRBJ2-3; TRBD1 aligns across 9 bases. V lost 5 bases, J lost 1 base, and 10 bases stayed unmatched. CDR1 is MDHEN, CDR2 SYDVKM, per germline. The CDR3 has 17 residues. Here the CDR3 reads CASSTLSWTGGTDTQYF. In nucleotides, the CDR3 is TGTGCCAGCAGTACCCTAAGTTGGACAGGGGGCACAGATACGCAGTATTTT.

As regards this clone: This CDR3 is also generated by other DNA sequences in the sample. The chain joins TRBV18 to TRBJ1-1, with TRBD1 identical over 9 bases. Germline-derived CDR1 and CDR2 are KGHSH and LQKENI. The CDR3 covers 14 residues. V gave up 3 bases and J gave up 5 bases; unmatched junction bases: 4. In DNA, the CDR3 is TGTGCCAGCTCACCGGGACAGGGCCGGACTGAAGCTTTCTTT. Translated, it gives CASSPGQGRTEAFF.

This rearrangement joins TRBV19 to TRBJ1-5, with D hard to call. Per the germline V gene, CDR1 is LNHDA and CDR2 is SQIVND (reference sequence). The CDR3 has 15 residues. Trimming took off 6 bases at V and 2 bases at J, with 14 bases between the two ends. The CDR3 is CASSLSGAGNQPQHF. The CDR3 nucleotides read TGTGCCAGTAGCCTCTCCGGAGCTGGCAATCAGCCCCAGCATTTT.

V gene TRBV5-1 combines with J gene TRBJ2-5, with TRBD2 matching over 16 bases. The CDR3 runs 17 residues. Trimming removed 3 bases from V and 5 bases from J; junction bases left unmatched: 7. Germline V lookup: CDR1 SGHRS, CDR2 YFSETQ. CDR3: CASSSGTSGRARETQYF. The CDR3 DNA reads TGCGCCAGCAGCTCCGGGACTAGCGGGAGGGCCCGGGAGACCCAGTACTTC.

This chain joins TRBV7-9 and TRBJ1-3; TRBD1 agrees at 8 bases. This CDR3 has 15 residues. In germline, CDR1 is SEHNR, CDR2 FQNEAQ (reference sequence). With 0 bases clipped from V and 3 bases from J, the junction kept 1 base outside the gene matches. The CDR3 DNA sequence: TGTGCCAGCAGCTTAGCGGACAGGGTTGGAAACACCATATATTTT. Its protein product is CASSLADRVGNTIYF. The full variable domain, its missing parts supplied by reference TRBV7-9 and TRBJ1-3, is DTGVSQNPRHKITKRGQNVTFRCDPISEHNRLYWYRQTLGQGPEFLTYFQNEAQLEKSRLLSDRFSAERPKGSFSTLEIQRTEQGDSAMYLCASSLADRVGNTIYFGEGSWLTVV.

As for this clone: The sample carries other DNA sequences with the same CDR3. The rearrangement links TRBV18 to TRBJ1-5; D may be TRBD1 (5 bases). CDR3 length equals 13 residues. Germline lookup yields CDR1 KGHSH and CDR2 LQKENI. The V end was cut by 3 bases, the J end by 4 bases, with 7 bases between. The CDR3 DNA sequence: TGTGCCAGCTCACCTTCAGGGAATCAGCCCCAGCATTTT. As protein: CASSPSGNQPQHF.

This sequence joins TRBV18 and TRBJ2-7; D is uncertain. There are 14 residues in the CDR3. The germline V gene encodes CDR1 KGHSH and CDR2 LQKENI. V lost 2 bases to trimming and J lost 1 base, with 9 bases between them. CDR3 sequence (DNA): TGTGCCAGCTCACCAATCGACCCTTCCTACGAGCAGTACTTC. Residues: CASSPIDPSYEQYF.

The gene calls are TRBV29-1 and TRBJ2-3, with 9 bases fitting TRBD2. Germline values: CDR1 SQVTM, CDR2 ANQGSEA. The length of the CDR3 is 17 residues. The V and J ends lost 4 bases and 0 bases, in that order; junction bases with no gene match: 11. The CDR3 nucleotides are TGCAGCGTTGCGGGGTCCCTAGCGGGGCGCAGCACAGATACGCAGTATTTT. Translated: CSVAGSLAGRSTDTQYF.

This chain links TRBV7-8 with TRBJ2-2, with D perhaps TRBD1 (6 bases). Germline lookup yields CDR1 SGHVS and CDR2 FQNEAQ. The V and J ends lost 4 bases and 6 bases respectively, with 18 bases between them. The CDR3 has 16 amino acids. CDR3 bases: TGTGCCAGCAGCTCGTTACCCAGGGGCGGTGCCGGGGAGCTGTTTTTT. It translates to CASSSLPRGGAGELFF.

For this clone: The sample contains more than one DNA sequence encoding this CDR3. This chain connects TRBV7-9 to TRBJ2-2, with D unclear. Per germline, CDR1 SEHNR and CDR2 FQNEAQ (reference sequence). The length of the CDR3 is 15 residues. V was shortened by 2 bases and J by 2 bases, with 9 bases between the two germline ends. CDR3 bases: TGTGCCAGCAGCTTACGAGGTATTAACACCGGGGAGCTGTTTTTT. This translates into CASSLRGINTGELFF. The complete variable domain, with remaining parts taken from reference TRBV7-9 and TRBJ2-2, reads DTGVSQNPRHKITKRGQNVTFRCDPISEHNRLYWYRQTLGQGPEFLTYFQNEAQLEKSRLLSDRFSAERPKGSFSTLEIQRTEQGDSAMYLCASSLRGINTGELFFGEGSRLTVL.

The sample holds a few counts of this clone. CDR3 nucleotide sequence: TGTGCCAGTAGTGTCACAGGGTCCGCGGGCGAGCAGTACTTC. Amino acids: CASSVTGSAGEQYF. This rearrangement joins TRBV19 to TRBJ2-7, with D maybe TRBD1 (6 bases). The CDR3 has 14 amino acids. The germline CDR1 and CDR2 sequences are LNHDA and SQIVND (reference sequence). V lost 5 bases, J lost 6 bases, and 17 bases lay in between.

V is TRBV9 and J is TRBJ1-1; D is undetermined. Germline loops: CDR1 SGDLS, CDR2 YYNGEE. This CDR3 region has 13 residues. Trimming shortened V by 1 base and J by 1 base, and 5 bases separated the two germline ends. CDR3 nucleotide sequence: TGTGCCAGCAGCGTACGAGCGAACACTGAAGCTTTCTTT. It yields the protein CASSVRANTEAFF.

V gene TRBV28 combines with J gene TRBJ1-6, with 7 bases aligning to TRBD1. Germline values: CDR1 MDHEN, CDR2 SYDVKM. The CDR3 totals 15 residues. The J segment lost 7 bases and the V segment lost 6 bases, leaving 9 bases of the junction unmatched. In nucleotides, the CDR3 is TGTGCCAGCAGGGTAAGACAGGGTCGGAATTCACCCCTCCACTTT. Its protein product is CASRVRQGRNSPLHF.